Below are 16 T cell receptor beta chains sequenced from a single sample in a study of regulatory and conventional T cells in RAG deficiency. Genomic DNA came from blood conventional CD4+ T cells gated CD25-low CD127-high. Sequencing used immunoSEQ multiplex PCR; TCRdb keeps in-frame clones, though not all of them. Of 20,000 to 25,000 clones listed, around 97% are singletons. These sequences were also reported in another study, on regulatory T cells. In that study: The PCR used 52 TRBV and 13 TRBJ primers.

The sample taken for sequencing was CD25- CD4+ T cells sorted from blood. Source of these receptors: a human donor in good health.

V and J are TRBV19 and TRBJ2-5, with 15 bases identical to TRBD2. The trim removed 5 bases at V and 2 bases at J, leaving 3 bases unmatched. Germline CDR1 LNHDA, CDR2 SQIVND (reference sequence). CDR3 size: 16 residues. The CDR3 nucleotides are TGTGCCAGTAGTGGACTAGCGGGGGGGAATCAAGAGACCCAGTACTTC. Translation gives CASSGLAGGNQETQYF.

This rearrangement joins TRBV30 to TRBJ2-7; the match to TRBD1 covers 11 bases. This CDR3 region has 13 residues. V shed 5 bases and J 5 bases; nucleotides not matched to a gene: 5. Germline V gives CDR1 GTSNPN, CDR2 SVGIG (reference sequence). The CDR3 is CAWQPGQGDEQYF. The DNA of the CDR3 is TGTGCCTGGCAACCGGGACAGGGGGACGAGCAGTACTTC.

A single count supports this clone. The CDR3: CASSHLLGPNEQFF. Written as DNA, the CDR3 is TGTGCCAGCAGCCATCTTTTGGGCCCCAATGAGCAGTTCTTC. J is TRBJ2-1 and V is TRBV5-4, with D hard to call. Germline CDR1 and CDR2: SGHNT and YYREEE (reference sequence). The CDR3 spans 14 residues. Trimming shortened V by 4 bases and J by 6 bases, and 14 bases separated the two germline ends.

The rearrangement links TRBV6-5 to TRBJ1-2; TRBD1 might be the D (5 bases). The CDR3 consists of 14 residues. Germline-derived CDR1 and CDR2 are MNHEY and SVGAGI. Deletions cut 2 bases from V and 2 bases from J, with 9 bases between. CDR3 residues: CASSYGAGNYGYTF. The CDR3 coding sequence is TGTGCCAGCAGTTACGGGGCAGGGAACTATGGCTACACCTTC.

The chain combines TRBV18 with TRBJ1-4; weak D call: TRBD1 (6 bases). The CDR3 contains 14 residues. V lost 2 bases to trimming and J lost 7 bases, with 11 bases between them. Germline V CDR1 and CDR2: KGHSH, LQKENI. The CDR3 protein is CASSPVGAREKLFF. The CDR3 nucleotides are TGTGCCAGCTCACCAGTGGGGGCGCGTGAAAAACTGTTTTTT.

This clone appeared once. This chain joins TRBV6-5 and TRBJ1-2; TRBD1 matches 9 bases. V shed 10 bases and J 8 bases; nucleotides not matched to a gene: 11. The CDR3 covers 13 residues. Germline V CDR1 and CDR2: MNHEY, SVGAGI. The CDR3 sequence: CATWDREFRGYTF. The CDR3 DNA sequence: TGTGCCACCTGGGACAGGGAGTTTAGGGGCTACACCTTC.

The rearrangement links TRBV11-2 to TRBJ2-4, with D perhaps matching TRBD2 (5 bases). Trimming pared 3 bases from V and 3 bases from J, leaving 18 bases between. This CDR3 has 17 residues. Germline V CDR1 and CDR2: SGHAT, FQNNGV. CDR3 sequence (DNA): TGTGCCAGCAGCTTTCCCTTACATAGAGGAGGCAAAAACATTCAGTACTTC. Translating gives CASSFPLHRGGKNIQYF.

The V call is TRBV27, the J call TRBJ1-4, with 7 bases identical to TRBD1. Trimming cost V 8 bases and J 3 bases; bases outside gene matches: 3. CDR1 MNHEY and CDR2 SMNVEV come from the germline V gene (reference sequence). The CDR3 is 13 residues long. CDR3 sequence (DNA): TGTGCCAGCGGCGGACAGGCTAATGAAAAACTGTTTTTT. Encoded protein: CASGGQANEKLFF. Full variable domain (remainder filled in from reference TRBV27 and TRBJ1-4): EAQVTQNPRYLITVTGKKLTVTCSQNMNHEYMSWYRQDPGLGLRQIYYSMNVEVTDKGDVPEGYKVSRKEKRNFPLILESPSPNQTSLYFCASGGQANEKLFFGSGTQLSVL.

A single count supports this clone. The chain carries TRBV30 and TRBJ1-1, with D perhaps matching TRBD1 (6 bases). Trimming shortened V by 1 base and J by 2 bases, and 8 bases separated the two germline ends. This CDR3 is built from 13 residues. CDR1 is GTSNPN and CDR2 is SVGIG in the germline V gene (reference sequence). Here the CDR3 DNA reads TGTGCCTGGAGTGAACAGGGTAACACTGAAGCTTTCTTT. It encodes CAWSEQGNTEAFF.

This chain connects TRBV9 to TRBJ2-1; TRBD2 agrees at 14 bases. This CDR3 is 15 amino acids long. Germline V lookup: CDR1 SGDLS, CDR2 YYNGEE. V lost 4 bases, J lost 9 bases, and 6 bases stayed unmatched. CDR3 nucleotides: TGTGCCAGCAGCCCCAGACTAGCGGGGGGGGGTGAGCAGTTCTTC. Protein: CASSPRLAGGGEQFF.

CDR3 coding DNA: TGTGCCAGCAGCCGGGACAGGGACTACGAGCAGTACTTC. Protein product: CASSRDRDYEQYF. The chain joins TRBV5-5 to TRBJ2-7, with TRBD1 identical over 9 bases. Germline values: CDR1 SGHKS, CDR2 YYEKEE (reference sequence). The V segment lost 4 bases and the J segment 3 bases; nucleotides outside the gene matches: 2. The CDR3 extends over 13 amino acids.

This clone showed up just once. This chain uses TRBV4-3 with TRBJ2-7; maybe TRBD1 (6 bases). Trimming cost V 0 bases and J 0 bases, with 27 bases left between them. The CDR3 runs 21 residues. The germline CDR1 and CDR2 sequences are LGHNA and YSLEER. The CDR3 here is CASSQDIPGVRQGMGSYEQYF. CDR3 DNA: TGCGCCAGCAGCCAAGATATTCCGGGCGTCAGGCAGGGGATGGGCTCCTACGAGCAGTACTTC.

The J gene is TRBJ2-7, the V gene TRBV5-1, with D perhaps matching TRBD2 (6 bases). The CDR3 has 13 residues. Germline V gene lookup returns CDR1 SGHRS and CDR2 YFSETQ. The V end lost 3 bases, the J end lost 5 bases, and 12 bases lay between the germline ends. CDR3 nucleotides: TGCGCCAGCAGCTCTGCGGGGTTCCACGAGCAGTACTTC. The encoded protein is CASSSAGFHEQYF. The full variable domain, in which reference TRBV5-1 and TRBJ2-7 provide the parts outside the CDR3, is KAGVTQTPRYLIKTRGQQVTLSCSPISGHRSVSWYQQTPGQGLQFLFEYFSETQRNKGNFPGRFSGRQFSNSRSEMNVSTLELGDSALYLCASSSAGFHEQYFGPGTRLTVT.

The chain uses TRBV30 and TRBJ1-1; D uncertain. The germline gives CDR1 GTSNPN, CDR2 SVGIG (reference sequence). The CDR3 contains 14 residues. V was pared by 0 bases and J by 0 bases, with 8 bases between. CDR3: CAWSVLEMNTEAFF. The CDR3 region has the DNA TGTGCCTGGAGTGTACTCGAAATGAACACTGAAGCTTTCTTT.

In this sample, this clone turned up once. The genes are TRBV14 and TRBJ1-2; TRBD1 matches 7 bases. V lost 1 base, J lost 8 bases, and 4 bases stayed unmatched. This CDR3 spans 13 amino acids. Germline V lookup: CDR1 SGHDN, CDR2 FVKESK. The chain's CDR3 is CASSQVTGTGYTF. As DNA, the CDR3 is TGTGCCAGCAGCCAAGTGACAGGGACCGGCTACACCTTC.

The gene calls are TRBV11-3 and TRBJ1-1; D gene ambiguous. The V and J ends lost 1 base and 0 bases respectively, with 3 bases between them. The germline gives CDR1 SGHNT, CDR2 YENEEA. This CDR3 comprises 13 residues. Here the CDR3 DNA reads TGTGCCAGCAGCTTAGGGCTGAACACTGAAGCTTTCTTT. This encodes CASSLGLNTEAFF. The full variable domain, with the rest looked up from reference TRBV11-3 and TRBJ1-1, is EAGVVQSPRYKIIEKKQPVAFWCNPISGHNTLYWYLQNLGQGPELLIRYENEEAVDDSQLPKDRFSAERLKGVDSTLKIQPAELGDSAVYLCASSLGLNTEAFFGQGTRLTVV.